The 25 T cell receptor beta chains reported below all come from one sample, sequenced in a study of OX40 agonist ivuxolimab in advanced cancers. The library was built by means of the immunoSEQ multiplex PCR assay. In TCRdb, the immuneACCESS table is reduced to in-frame sequences with V and J assigned. These tables do not hold every clone; where another copy was compared, an unresolved V gene accounts for under half, and the others remain unexplained. Counted in this sample were 9,500 to 14,000 clones; 77% of them appeared once. The ten largest clones represent 15% to 20% of the sample. Sequenced here: CD4+ or CD8+ T cells sorted from blood, sampled in a trial of the OX40 agonist ivuxolimab. The source is an adult with an advanced solid tumor such as melanoma, head and neck, liver or kidney cancer.

V and J are TRBV9 and TRBJ1-2; TRBD1 is a possible D gene (6 bases). CDR3 length equals 15 residues. The V gene lost 4 bases and the J gene lost 3 bases, with 16 bases spanning the gap. Germline V gives CDR1 SGDLS, CDR2 YYNGEE. The CDR3 coding sequence is TGTGCCAGCAGCCTAGAGGGGGGCTTTGACTATGGCTACACCTTC. Its translation is CASSLEGGFDYGYTF.

V is TRBV29-1 and J is TRBJ1-1; D is undetermined. The germline V and J ends were trimmed by 7 bases and 7 bases, with 16 bases remaining between them. CDR3 length: 12 amino acids. Per the germline V gene, CDR1 is SQVTM and CDR2 is ANQGSEA. CDR3 loop: CSALGMDLEAFF. CDR3 in DNA: TGCAGCGCCCTCGGAATGGACCTTGAAGCTTTCTTT.

This chain uses TRBV11-3 with TRBJ2-1; TRBD2 aligns across 8 bases. The CDR3 runs to 14 residues. Germline V gene data show CDR1 as SGHNT and CDR2 as YENEEA. J lost 5 bases, V lost 5 bases, and 5 bases had no gene match. The CDR3 protein is CASSPGRGDNEQFF. CDR3 in DNA: TGTGCCAGCAGCCCCGGGAGGGGTGACAATGAGCAGTTCTTC.

The rearrangement uses TRBV11-3 and TRBJ1-2; D not resolved. In germline, CDR1 is SGHNT, CDR2 YENEEA. The CDR3 length is 14 residues. The V end was cut by 2 bases, the J end by 8 bases, with 15 bases between. For the CDR3, the DNA is TGTGCCAGCAGCTTATCCCTAGCCGGGTACGGCTACACCTTC. The encoded protein is CASSLSLAGYGYTF.

The chain is built from TRBV11-2 and TRBJ2-1; possibly TRBD2 for D (6 bases). Germline CDR1 and CDR2: SGHAT and FQNNGV. The germline V and J ends were trimmed by 5 bases and 15 bases, with 23 bases remaining between them. CDR3 length equals 14 residues. The CDR3 region has the DNA TGTGCCAGCAGCCGGGGAGGAGGGGTCCCAGCGCGGTTCTTC. Translated: CASSRGGGVPARFF. The entire variable domain, with the rest obtained from reference TRBV11-2 and TRBJ2-1, is as follows: EAGVAQSPRYKIIEKRQSVAFWCNPISGHATLYWYQQILGQGPKLLIQFQNNGVVDDSQLPKDRFSAERLKGVDSTLKIQPAKLEDSAVYLCASSRGGGVPARFFGPGTRLTVL.

V and J are TRBV5-1 and TRBJ2-7; 12 bases are shared with TRBD1. Germline V gene lookup returns CDR1 SGHRS and CDR2 YFSETQ. This CDR3 has 14 amino acids. The trim removed 3 bases at V and 6 bases at J, leaving 4 bases unmatched. CDR3 DNA sequence: TGCGCCAGCAGCTCGGGACAGGGGGCCTCCGAGCAGTACTTC. Its protein product is CASSSGQGASEQYF.

The table lists this clone with a few counts. CDR3 sequence (DNA): TGTGCCAGCAGCTCGGCTTTGAACGAGCAGTACTTC. This sequence encodes CASSSALNEQYF. V gene TRBV7-9 combines with J gene TRBJ2-7; D is unresolved. The CDR3 sequence is 12 residues long. Germline loops: CDR1 SEHNR, CDR2 FQNEAQ (reference sequence). V lost 4 bases to trimming and J lost 5 bases, with 9 bases between them.

V gene TRBV7-6 combines with J gene TRBJ2-2; a possible D gene is TRBD2 (7 bases). The CDR3 has 16 amino acids. Germline values: CDR1 SGHVS, CDR2 FNYEAQ. Trimming cost V 0 bases and J 6 bases, with 14 bases left between them. The CDR3: CASSLAGGPDPGELFF. The CDR3 DNA sequence: TGTGCCAGCAGCTTAGCGGGGGGGCCGGATCCCGGGGAGCTGTTTTTT.

J is TRBJ2-1 and V is TRBV9, with 7 positions matching TRBD1. This CDR3 has 15 residues. Germline V gene data show CDR1 as SGDLS and CDR2 as YYNGEE. The J segment lost 3 bases and the V segment lost 0 bases, leaving 3 bases of the junction unmatched. The CDR3 loop reads CASSVEGQSYNEQFF. CDR3 nucleotides: TGTGCCAGCAGCGTAGAGGGACAGAGCTACAATGAGCAGTTCTTC.

The chain has TRBV20-1 and TRBJ2-3; unclear D gene. This CDR3 spans 9 amino acids. Trimming shortened V by 5 bases and J by 10 bases, and 7 bases separated the two germline ends. Germline V gives CDR1 DFQATT, CDR2 SNEGSKA (reference sequence). CDR3 sequence reads: CSASEAQYF. CDR3 bases: TGCAGTGCTTCTGAGGCGCAGTATTTT.

The count of this clone is one. The chain joins TRBV27 to TRBJ2-3; maybe TRBD2 (6 bases). Trimming cost V 2 bases and J 6 bases, with 21 bases left between them. This CDR3 is built from 17 residues. The germline V gene encodes CDR1 MNHEY and CDR2 SMNVEV (reference sequence). The CDR3 coding sequence is TGTGCCAGCAGTTTACGCCCCGGGGGTCGCCCCCCGGATACGCAGTATTTT. It specifies CASSLRPGGRPPDTQYF.

CDR3 sequence (DNA): TGTGCCAGCAGTTTAAAGGCCCAGCACGAGCAGTACTTC. This translates into CASSLKAQHEQYF. This chain connects TRBV2 to TRBJ2-7; no firm D call. The CDR3 length is 13 residues. V shed 5 bases and J shed 5 bases, with 13 bases lying between them. Germline V lookup: CDR1 SNHLY, CDR2 FYNNEI. Supplemented by reference TRBV2 and TRBJ2-7, the full variable domain reads EPEVTQTPSHQVTQMGQEVILRCVPISNHLYFYWYRQILGQKVEFLVSFYNNEISEKSEIFDDQFSVERPDGSNFTLKIRSTKLEDSAMYFCASSLKAQHEQYFGPGTRLTVT.

This chain uses TRBV6-1 with TRBJ1-5, with TRBD1 identical over 7 bases. V shed 4 bases, J shed 9 bases, and the junction held 6 bases outside the gene matches. The germline gives CDR1 MNHNS, CDR2 SASEGT. The CDR3 loop spans 13 amino acids. In nucleotides, the CDR3 is TGTGCCAGCAGTGGCGGGACAGCCGCGCCCCAGCATTTT. The encoded protein is CASSGGTAAPQHF.

The chain is built from TRBV29-1 and TRBJ1-2, with D possibly TRBD1 on 6 matching bases. Trimming cost V 3 bases and J 4 bases, with 12 bases left between them. Germline-derived CDR1 and CDR2 are SQVTM and ANQGSEA. The CDR3 extends over 13 amino acids. The CDR3 nucleotides read TGCAGCGTTGAGGGGGCGCAGGTCTATGGCTACACCTTC. It specifies CSVEGAQVYGYTF.

The chain couples TRBV9 to TRBJ2-7; 13 nucleotides agree with TRBD2. Germline CDR1 is SGDLS and CDR2 is YYNGEE. This CDR3 is 16 amino acids long. V dropped 4 bases and J dropped 2; count of bases not matched to a gene: 6. CDR3 in DNA: TGTGCCAGCAGCCCGGACGGACTAGCGGGAGCCTACGAGCAGTACTTC. Translating gives CASSPDGLAGAYEQYF. The whole variable domain, remainder taken from reference TRBV9 and TRBJ2-7, is DSGVTQTPKHLITATGQRVTLRCSPRSGDLSVYWYQQSLDQGLQFLIQYYNGEERAKGNILERFSAQQFPDLHSELNLSSLELGDSALYFCASSPDGLAGAYEQYFGPGTRLTVT.

This clone is classed as medium-sized. The chain uses TRBV30 and TRBJ1-2; 9 bases are shared with TRBD1. The J segment lost 5 bases and the V segment lost 2 bases, leaving 9 bases of the junction unmatched. From germline, CDR1 is GTSNPN and CDR2 SVGIG (reference sequence). The CDR3 is made up of 15 amino acids. Here the CDR3 DNA reads TGTGCCTGGAGTTCGTGGGACAGGGCGGGGTATGGCTACACCTTC. This sequence encodes CAWSSWDRAGYGYTF.

The chain employs TRBV29-1 and TRBJ1-1; unclear D gene. The germline V and J ends were trimmed by 6 bases and 1 base, with 12 bases remaining between them. The CDR3 runs to 13 residues. CDR1 and CDR2 from the germline V gene are SQVTM and ANQGSEA. The CDR3 sequence: CSVGGETNTEAFF. Here the CDR3 DNA reads TGCAGCGTAGGTGGGGAGACGAACACTGAAGCTTTCTTT.

V and J are TRBV11-1 and TRBJ1-1, with D unclear. The germline V gene has CDR1 SGHAT and CDR2 FQDESV (reference sequence). The CDR3 totals 12 residues. V was trimmed by 3 bases and J by 4 bases, leaving 6 bases between them. CDR3 amino acids: CASSFGSTEAFF. DNA of the CDR3: TGTGCCAGCAGCTTTGGTAGCACTGAAGCTTTCTTT.

V usage is TRBV27 and J usage is TRBJ2-7; no reliable D call. The CDR3 covers 14 residues. Per germline, CDR1 MNHEY and CDR2 SMNVEV (reference sequence). V dropped 6 bases and J dropped 5 bases, with 17 bases sitting between them. CDR3 nucleotide sequence: TGTGCCAGCAGCTTAGCTGTTTGGACCGACGAGCAGTACTTC. The encoded protein is CASSLAVWTDEQYF.

The V and J genes are TRBV27 and TRBJ2-3, with a tentative D call TRBD1 (6 bases). The CDR3 runs 17 residues. In germline, CDR1 is MNHEY, CDR2 SMNVEV (reference sequence). The V and J ends lost 6 bases and 6 bases respectively, with 25 bases between them. CDR3 nucleotides: TGTGCCAGCAGGCTTGGGAGCTCGACAGGATACATGGATACGCAGTATTTT. The encoded protein is CASRLGSSTGYMDTQYF.

The chain has TRBV5-1 and TRBJ2-3; TRBD2 matches 12 bases. Germline-derived CDR1 and CDR2 are SGHRS and YFSETQ. The V gene end was trimmed by 0 bases and the J gene end by 5 bases; junction bases not matched to a gene: 4. This CDR3 has 16 amino acids. CDR3 amino acids: CASSLETSGGGDTQYF. The CDR3 DNA reads TGCGCCAGCAGCTTGGAGACTAGCGGGGGTGGAGATACGCAGTATTTT.

The V call is TRBV7-2, the J call TRBJ1-2; a possible D gene is TRBD1 (6 bases). The germline V gene encodes CDR1 SGHTA and CDR2 FQGNSA. Trimming shortened V by 5 bases and J by 0 bases, and 16 bases separated the two germline ends. The CDR3 covers 16 residues. DNA for the CDR3: TGTGCCAGCAGCCTATATAAGGGGGTCGCTAACTATGGCTACACCTTC. It is translated as CASSLYKGVANYGYTF. Based on the CDR3 plus reference TRBV7-2 and TRBJ1-2, the full variable domain is GAGVSQSPSNKVTEKGKDVELRCDPISGHTALYWYRQSLGQGLEFLIYFQGNSAPDKSGLPSDRFSAERTGGSVSTLTIQRTQQEDSAVYLCASSLYKGVANYGYTFGSGTRLTVV.

The chain has TRBV27 and TRBJ2-7, with 9 bases fitting TRBD1. Germline assignment: CDR1 MNHEY and CDR2 SMNVEV (reference sequence). V was clipped by 6 bases and J by 2 bases; unmatched bases: 8. This CDR3 region has 15 residues. For the CDR3, the DNA is TGTGCCAGCAGCCATTGGGGACAGGGTCCCTACGAGCAGTACTTC. Amino acid sequence: CASSHWGQGPYEQYF.

This chain links TRBV5-5 with TRBJ2-7; D not resolved. The germline V and J ends were trimmed by 4 bases and 3 bases, with 11 bases remaining between them. Germline V lookup: CDR1 SGHKS, CDR2 YYEKEE (reference sequence). The CDR3 extends over 13 amino acids. CDR3 bases: TGTGCCAGCAGCCCCCACAGAGACTACGAGCAGTACTTC. Protein product: CASSPHRDYEQYF. Full variable domain (remainder filled in from reference TRBV5-5 and TRBJ2-7): DAGVTQSPTHLIKTRGQQVTLRCSPISGHKSVSWYQQVLGQGPQFIFQYYEKEERGRGNFPDRFSARQFPNYSSELNVNALLLGDSALYLCASSPHRDYEQYFGPGTRLTVT.

The genes are TRBV27 and TRBJ1-1; no reliable D call. Germline V lookup: CDR1 MNHEY, CDR2 SMNVEV (reference sequence). The CDR3 runs to 13 residues. V was pared by 4 bases and J by 2 bases, with 8 bases between. The CDR3 nucleotides are TGTGCCAGCAGTTGGAACCAAAACACTGAAGCTTTCTTT. It yields the protein CASSWNQNTEAFF.